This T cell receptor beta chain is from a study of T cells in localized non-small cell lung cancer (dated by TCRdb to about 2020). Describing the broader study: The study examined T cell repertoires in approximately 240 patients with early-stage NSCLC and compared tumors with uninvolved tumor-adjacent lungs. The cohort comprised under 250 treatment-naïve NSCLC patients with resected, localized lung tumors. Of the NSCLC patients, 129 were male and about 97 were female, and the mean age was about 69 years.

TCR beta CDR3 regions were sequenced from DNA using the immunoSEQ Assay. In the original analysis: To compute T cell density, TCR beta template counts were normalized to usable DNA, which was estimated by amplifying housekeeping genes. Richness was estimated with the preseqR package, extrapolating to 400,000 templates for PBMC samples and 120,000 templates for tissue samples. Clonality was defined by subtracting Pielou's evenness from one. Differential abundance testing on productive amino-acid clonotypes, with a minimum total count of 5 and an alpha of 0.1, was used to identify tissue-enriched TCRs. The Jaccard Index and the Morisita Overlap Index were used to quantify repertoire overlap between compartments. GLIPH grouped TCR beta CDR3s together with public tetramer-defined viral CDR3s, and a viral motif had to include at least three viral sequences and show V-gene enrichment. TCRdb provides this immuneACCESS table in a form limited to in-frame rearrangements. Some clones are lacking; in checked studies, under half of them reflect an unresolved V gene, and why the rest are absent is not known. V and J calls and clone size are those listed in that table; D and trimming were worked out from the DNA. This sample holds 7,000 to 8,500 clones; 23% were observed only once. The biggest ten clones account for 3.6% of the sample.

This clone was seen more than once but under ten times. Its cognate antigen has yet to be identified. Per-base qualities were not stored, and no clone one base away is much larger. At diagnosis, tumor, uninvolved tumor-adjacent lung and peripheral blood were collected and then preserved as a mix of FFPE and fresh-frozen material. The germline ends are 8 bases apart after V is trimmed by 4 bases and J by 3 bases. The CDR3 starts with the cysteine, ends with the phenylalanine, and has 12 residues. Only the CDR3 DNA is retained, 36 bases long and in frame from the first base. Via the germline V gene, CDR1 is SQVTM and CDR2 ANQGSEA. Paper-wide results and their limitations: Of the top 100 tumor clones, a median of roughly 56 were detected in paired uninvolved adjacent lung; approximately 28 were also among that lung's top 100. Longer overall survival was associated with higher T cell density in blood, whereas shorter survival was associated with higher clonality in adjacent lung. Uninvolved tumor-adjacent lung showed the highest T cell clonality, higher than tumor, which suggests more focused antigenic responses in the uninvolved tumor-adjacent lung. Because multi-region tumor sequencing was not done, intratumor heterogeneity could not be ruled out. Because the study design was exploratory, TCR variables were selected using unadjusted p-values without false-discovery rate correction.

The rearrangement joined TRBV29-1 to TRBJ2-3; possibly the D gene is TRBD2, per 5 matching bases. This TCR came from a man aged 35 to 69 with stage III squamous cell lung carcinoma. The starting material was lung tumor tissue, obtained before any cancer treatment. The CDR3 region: CSVVGETDTQYF. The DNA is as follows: TGCAGCGTTGTCGGGGAGACAGATACGCAGTATTTT.